These T cell receptor beta chains were read from a single sample in a study of shared clonotypes between healthy human individuals. Here immunoSEQ multiplex PCR was the method, and the copy in TCRdb shows in-frame clones only, minus some. This repertoire shows roughly 700,000 clones, approximately 79% found once; its top ten account for less than 2%. Sequenced material: memory CD4+ T cells sorted from blood. These receptors all stem from a woman in her 30s in good health. The conserved cysteine and the conserved F or W are not part of the CDR3 here.

v_call cdr3_aa
TRBV6-5 ASRQSVGNQPQH
TRBV9 ASSVAVEETGELF
TRBV19 ASIPGQGQRYTEAF
TRBV5-4 ASSSPAAVWGYT
TRBV15 ATSRDLNVLGSSYEQY
TRBV28 ASSPTGPINYGYT
TRBV5-4 ASSFGSRAWNEQF
TRBV28 ASRTTDLMKKLF
TRBV5-1 ASRTTNYGYT
TRBV5-8 ASSLPPGTGSTDTQY
TRBV11-2 ASSLGTGYSYEQY
TRBV11-3 ASSLRGGLNTEAF
TRBV10-1 ASSTGINQPQH
TRBV7-9 ASSDTGQGATEAF
TRBV5-4 ASSSLTSGNNEQF
TRBV9 ASSVGPGGNYEQY
TRBV6-5 ASSYRLAGAGEQY
TRBV29-1 SVLQGDQPQH
TRBV19 ASRNPTGLGELF
TRBV4-2 ASSQGLGPSTDTQY
TRBV6-5 ASSPPGAKNIQY
TRBV9 ASSVGLPSYNEQF
TRBV30 AWIRGANTEAF
TRBV11-2 ASSLRQGTQTHTGELF
TRBV6-5 ASSYSRQGVSGYT
TRBV6-1 ASSEAGGQPQH
TRBV19 ASTGLAGVVGTGELF
TRBV28 ASSFHSKNYEQY
TRBV7-8 ASSLLPSGERGAGELF
TRBV18 ASSRDGLNTEAF
TRBV27 ASRGVSGRAFLDTQY
TRBV30 AWSVDRGNTEAF
TRBV2 ASSEARRGRKLF
TRBV5-1 ASSLDGVGGNIQY
TRBV19 ASKLAGARSYNEQF
TRBV28 ASRGPGQGFGEQY
TRBV11-2 ASSLKSDQTIY
TRBV28 ASSTGSAGPEDIQY
TRBV27 ASSLGTGLTYEQY
TRBV19 ASSIAEAGRNTIY
TRBV28 ASSPPPSYNEQF
TRBV10-1 ASLGAGDYNEQF
TRBV27 ASSLRPTGIVSYEQY
TRBV27 ATRAGGTDTQY
TRBV27 ASSSGYRGRGEKLF
TRBV6-1 ASHKNTGELF